This T cell receptor beta chain is from a study of beta chain features in type 1 diabetes. The overall study: Cell yields, gender and age were similar in healthy donors and patients. General observations from the study: Moderate but significant shortening of TCRB CDR3s was recorded in all four CD4+ subsets from Type 1 diabetes patients. A closer apparent resemblance between naive, central memory and Treg TCRB repertoires was seen in patients than in healthy donors.

Comments on this clone: The antigen remains unidentified. The same CDR3 also results from other DNA sequences found in this sample.

Every bit of the isolated RNA underwent reverse transcription, so sequencing read expressed TCRB transcripts. Measured with immunoSEQ multiplex PCR; TCRdb has only the in-frame clones, and not every one. The sample shows around 250,000 clones, approximately 15% of them seen only once. The germline gives CDR1 GTSNPN, CDR2 SVGIG (reference sequence). Trimming pared 0 bases from V and 5 bases from J, leaving 6 bases between. This CDR3 region has 12 residues. The genes are TRBV30 and TRBJ2-3, with D possibly TRBD1 on 5 matching bases. The sample comprised naive CD4+ T cells from blood. The clonotype originates from a man in his thirties or forties with type 1 diabetes. The CDR3 DNA is TGTGCCTGGAGTGTTCAGGGAGATACGCAGTATTTT. Translated, it gives CAWSVQGDTQYF.